A selection of T cell receptor beta chains follows, all from one sample in a study of blood T cell repertoires in COVID-19. TCRdb's copy holds only in-frame clones and misses some; the assay was immunoSEQ multiplex PCR. The data contain around 320,000 clones, almost 90% of them singletons. The sample comprised PBMCs or T cells enriched from blood (not recorded which). The receptors were gathered from a woman aged 18-30 years with acute COVID-19. The CDR3 runs from the conserved cysteine through the conserved F or W. D genes are given only for firm matches.

d_call	cdr3_length	v_call	j_call	cdr3_aa	cdr3_nt
-	15	TRBV19	TRBJ1-5	CASSIGSGEVGPQHF	TGTGCCAGTAGTATAGGTTCGGGGGAAGTAGGGCCCCAGCATTTT
TRBD1	14	TRBV5-4	TRBJ1-6	CASSWDRGNSPLHF	TGTGCCAGCAGCTGGGACAGGGGGAATTCACCCCTCCACTTT
-	15	TRBV19	TRBJ1-2	CASSPSRTANYGYTF	TGTGCCAGTAGTCCCTCCCGGACAGCTAACTATGGCTACACCTTC
TRBD1	11	TRBV20-1	TRBJ1-2	CSARADRVDTF	TGCAGTGCTAGAGCGGACAGGGTGGACACCTTC
TRBD2	16	TRBV15	TRBJ2-1	CATSRESGASYNEQFF	TGTGCCACCAGCAGAGAAAGCGGGGCCTCCTACAATGAGCAGTTCTTC
-	11	TRBV12-3/TRBV12-4	TRBJ1-1	CASSFGREAFF	TGTGCCAGCAGTTTTGGCCGTGAAGCTTTCTTT
-	15	TRBV19	TRBJ2-6	CASSRGSAGANVLTF	TGTGCCAGTAGCCGCGGGTCGGCCGGGGCCAACGTCCTGACTTTC
TRBD1	15	TRBV19	TRBJ1-5	CASSGRDRDSQPQHF	TGTGCCAGTAGCGGCCGGGACAGGGATTCTCAGCCCCAGCATTTT
-	13	TRBV2	TRBJ2-3	CASRAGRTDTQYF	TGTGCCAGCAGGGCCGGGAGAACAGATACGCAGTATTTT
-	13	TRBV12-3/TRBV12-4	TRBJ2-1	CASRRGLENEQFF	TGTGCCAGCAGAAGAGGGTTAGAGAATGAGCAGTTCTTC
TRBD1	17	TRBV28	TRBJ1-1	CASSLTGKYLMNTEAFF	TGTGCCAGCAGTTTGACAGGGAAATATTTAATGAACACTGAAGCTTTCTTT
-	13	TRBV18	TRBJ2-1	CASSPAEGGEQFF	TGTGCCAGCTCACCGGCCGAGGGCGGTGAGCAGTTCTTC
-	17	TRBV13	TRBJ1-3	CASSLRQNPISGNTIYF	TGTGCCAGCAGCCTACGACAGAACCCCATCTCTGGAAACACCATATATTTT
-	14	TRBV2	TRBJ1-1	CASSERQMNTEAFF	TGTGCCAGCAGTGAAAGACAGATGAACACTGAAGCTTTCTTT
-	13	TRBV7-6	TRBJ1-5	CASSLDGSQPQHF	TGTGCCAGCAGCTTAGATGGTAGTCAGCCCCAGCATTTT
TRBD2	15	TRBV14	TRBJ2-2	CASSHGTSVTGELFF	TGTGCCAGCAGCCACGGGACTAGCGTTACCGGGGAGCTGTTTTTT
TRBD2	19	TRBV30	TRBJ2-1	CAWSVLRTSGSDPSNEQFF	TGTGCCTGGAGTGTACTTAGGACTAGCGGGAGTGACCCTTCCAATGAGCAGTTCTTC
-	18	TRBV7-9	TRBJ2-6	CASSAKPGREAGANVLTF	TGTGCCAGCAGCGCCAAGCCTGGCAGGGAGGCTGGGGCCAACGTCCTGACTTTC
TRBD1	18	TRBV5-1	TRBJ1-1	CASSLDGQGIVLNTEAFF	TGCGCCAGCAGCTTGGACGGACAGGGGATAGTACTGAACACTGAAGCTTTCTTT
-	14	TRBV19	TRBJ1-5	CASSIKGNNQPQHF	TGTGCCAGTAGTATAAAGGGGAACAATCAGCCCCAGCATTTT